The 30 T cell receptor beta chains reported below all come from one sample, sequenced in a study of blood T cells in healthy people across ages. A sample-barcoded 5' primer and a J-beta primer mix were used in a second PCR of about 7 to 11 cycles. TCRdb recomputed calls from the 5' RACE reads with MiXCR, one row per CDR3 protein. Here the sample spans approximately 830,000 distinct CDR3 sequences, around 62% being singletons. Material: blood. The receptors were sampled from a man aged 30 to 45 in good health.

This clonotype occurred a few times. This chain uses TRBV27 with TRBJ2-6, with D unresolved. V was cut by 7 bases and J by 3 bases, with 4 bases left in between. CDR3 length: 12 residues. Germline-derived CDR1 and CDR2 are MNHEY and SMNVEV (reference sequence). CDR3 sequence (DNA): TGTGCCAGCAAATATGGGGCCAACGTCCTGACTTTC. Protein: CASKYGANVLTF.

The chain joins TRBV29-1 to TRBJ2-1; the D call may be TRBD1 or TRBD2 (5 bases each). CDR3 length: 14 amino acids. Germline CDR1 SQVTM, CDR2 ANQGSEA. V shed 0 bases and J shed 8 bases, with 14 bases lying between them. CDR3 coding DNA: TGCAGCGTTGAAGATCGCGGGCAGGGACATGAGCAGTTCTTC. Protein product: CSVEDRGQGHEQFF.

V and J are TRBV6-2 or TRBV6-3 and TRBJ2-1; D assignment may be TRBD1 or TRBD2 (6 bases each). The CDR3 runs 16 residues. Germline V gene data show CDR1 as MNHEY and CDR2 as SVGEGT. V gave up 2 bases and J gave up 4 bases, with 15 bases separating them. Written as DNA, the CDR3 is TGTGCCAGCAGTTACGTTGTCGGGGGCGCTTACAATGAGCAGTTCTTC. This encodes CASSYVVGGAYNEQFF.

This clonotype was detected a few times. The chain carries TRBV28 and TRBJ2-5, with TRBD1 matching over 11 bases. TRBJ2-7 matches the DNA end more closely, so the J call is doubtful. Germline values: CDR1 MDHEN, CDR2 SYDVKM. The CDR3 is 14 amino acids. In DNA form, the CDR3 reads TGTGCCAGCAGTCCCGGGACAGGGGGAGTCGAGCAGTACTTC. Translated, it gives CASSPGTGGVEQYF.

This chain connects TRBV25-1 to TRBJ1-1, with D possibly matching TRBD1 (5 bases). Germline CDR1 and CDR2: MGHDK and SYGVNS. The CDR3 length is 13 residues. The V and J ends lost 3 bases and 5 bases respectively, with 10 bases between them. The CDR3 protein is CASSEVGGTEAFF. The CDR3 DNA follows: TGTGCCAGCAGTGAGGTTGGGGGGACTGAAGCTTTCTTT.

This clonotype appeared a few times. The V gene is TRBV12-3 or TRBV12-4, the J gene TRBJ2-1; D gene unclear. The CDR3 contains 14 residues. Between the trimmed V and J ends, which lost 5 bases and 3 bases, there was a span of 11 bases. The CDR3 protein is CASSLDMYYNEQFF. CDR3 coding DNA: TGTGCCAGCAGTCTTGATATGTACTACAATGAGCAGTTCTTC.

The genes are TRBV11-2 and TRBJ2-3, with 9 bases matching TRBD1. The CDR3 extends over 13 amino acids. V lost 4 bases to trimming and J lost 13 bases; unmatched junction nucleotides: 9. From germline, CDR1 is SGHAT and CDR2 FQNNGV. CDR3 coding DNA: TGTGCCAGCAGCTCCGCACAGGGGGCCGGAGAGTATTTT. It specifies CASSSAQGAGEYF.

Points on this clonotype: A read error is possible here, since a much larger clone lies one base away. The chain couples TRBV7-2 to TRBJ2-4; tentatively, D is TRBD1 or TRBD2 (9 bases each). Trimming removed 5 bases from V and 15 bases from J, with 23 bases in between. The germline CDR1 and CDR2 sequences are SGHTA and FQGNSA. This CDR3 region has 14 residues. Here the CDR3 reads CASSKGQGTSPRYF. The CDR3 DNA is TGTGCCAGCAGCAAAGGACAGGGGACTAGCCCTCGGTACTTC.

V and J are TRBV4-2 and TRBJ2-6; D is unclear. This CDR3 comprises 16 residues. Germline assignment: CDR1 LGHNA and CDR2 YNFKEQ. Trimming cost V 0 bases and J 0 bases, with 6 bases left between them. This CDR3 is CASSQDHSSGANVLTF. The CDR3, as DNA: TGTGCCAGCAGCCAAGACCACAGCTCTGGGGCCAACGTCCTGACTTTC.

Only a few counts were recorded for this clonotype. The CDR3 region is CASKTTITADTQYF. CDR3 nucleotide sequence: TGTGCCAGCAAGACTACTATAACGGCAGATACGCAGTATTTT. The chain combines TRBV7-2 with TRBJ2-3; possible D gene TRBD2, 5 bases. The CDR3 contains 14 residues. V was trimmed by 7 bases and J by 4 bases, leaving 15 bases between them. CDR1 and CDR2 from the germline V gene are SGHTA and FQGNSA.

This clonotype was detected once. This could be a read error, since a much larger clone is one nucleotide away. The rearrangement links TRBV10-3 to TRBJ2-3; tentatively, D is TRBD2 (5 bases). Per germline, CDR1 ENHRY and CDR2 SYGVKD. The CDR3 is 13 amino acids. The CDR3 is CVISEARGDTQYF. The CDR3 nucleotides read TGTGTCATCAGTGAGGCCCGGGGAGATACGCAGTATTTT.

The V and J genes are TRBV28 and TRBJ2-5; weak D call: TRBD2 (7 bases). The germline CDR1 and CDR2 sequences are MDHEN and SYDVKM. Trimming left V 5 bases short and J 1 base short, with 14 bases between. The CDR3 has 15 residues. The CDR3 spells CASSEVGGPQETQYF. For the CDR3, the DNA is TGTGCCAGCAGTGAGGTGGGGGGGCCCCAAGAGACCCAGTACTTC.

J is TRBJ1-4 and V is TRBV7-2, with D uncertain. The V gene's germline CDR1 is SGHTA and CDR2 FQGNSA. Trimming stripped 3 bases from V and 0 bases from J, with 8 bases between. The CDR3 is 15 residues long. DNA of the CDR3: TGTGCCAGCAGCTTCCGGGCTGCAACTAATGAAAAACTGTTTTTT. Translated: CASSFRAATNEKLFF.

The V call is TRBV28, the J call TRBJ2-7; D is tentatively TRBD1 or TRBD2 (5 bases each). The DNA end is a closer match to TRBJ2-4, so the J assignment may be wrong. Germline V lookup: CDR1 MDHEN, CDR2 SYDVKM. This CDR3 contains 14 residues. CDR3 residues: CASSPGTGWNIQYF. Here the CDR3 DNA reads TGTGCCAGCAGTCCCGGGACGGGGTGGAACATTCAGTACTTC.

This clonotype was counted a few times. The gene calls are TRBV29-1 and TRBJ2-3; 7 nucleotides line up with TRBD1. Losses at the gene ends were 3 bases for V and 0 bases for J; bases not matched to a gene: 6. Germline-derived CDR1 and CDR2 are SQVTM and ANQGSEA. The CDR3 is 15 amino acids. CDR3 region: CSVERGQASTDTQYF. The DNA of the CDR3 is TGCAGCGTTGAGAGGGGGCAGGCGAGCACAGATACGCAGTATTTT.

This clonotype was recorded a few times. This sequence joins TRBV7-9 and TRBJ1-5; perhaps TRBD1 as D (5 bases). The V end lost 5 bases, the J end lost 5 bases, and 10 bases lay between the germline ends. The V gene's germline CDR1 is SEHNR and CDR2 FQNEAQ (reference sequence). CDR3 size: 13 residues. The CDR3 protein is CASSGGVDQPQHF. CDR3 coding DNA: TGTGCCAGCAGCGGGGGGGTAGATCAGCCCCAGCATTTT.

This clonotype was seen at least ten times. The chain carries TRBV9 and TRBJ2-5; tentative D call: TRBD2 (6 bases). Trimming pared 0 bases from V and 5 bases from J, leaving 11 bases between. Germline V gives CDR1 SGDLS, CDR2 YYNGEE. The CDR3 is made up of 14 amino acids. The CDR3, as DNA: TGTGCCAGCAGCGTAGGGGCTAGCGAGGAGACCCAGTACTTC. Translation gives CASSVGASEETQYF.

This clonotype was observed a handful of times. Here the CDR3 DNA reads TGCGCCAGCAGCTTGGTCGTCAGTGGAGTCGATACGCAGTATTTT. Its translation: CASSLVVSGVDTQYF. V usage is TRBV5-1 and J usage is TRBJ2-3; D is ambiguous. From germline, CDR1 is SGHRS and CDR2 YFSETQ. The CDR3 totals 15 residues. Trimming removed 0 bases from V and 6 bases from J, with 14 bases in between.

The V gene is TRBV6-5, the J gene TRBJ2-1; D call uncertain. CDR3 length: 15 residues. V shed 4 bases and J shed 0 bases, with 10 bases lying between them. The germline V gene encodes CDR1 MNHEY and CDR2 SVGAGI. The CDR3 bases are TGTGCCAGCAGTTCTTGGACGGACTCCTACAATGAGCAGTTCTTC. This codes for CASSSWTDSYNEQFF.

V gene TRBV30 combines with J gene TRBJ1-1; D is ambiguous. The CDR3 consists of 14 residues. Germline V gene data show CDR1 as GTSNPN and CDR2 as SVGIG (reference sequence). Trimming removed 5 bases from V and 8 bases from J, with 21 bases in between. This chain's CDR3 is CAWVKRPYSEEAFF. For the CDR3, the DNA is TGTGCCTGGGTGAAACGGCCGTATTCCGAAGAAGCTTTCTTT.

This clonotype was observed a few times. The CDR3 region is CATSDFSRDTQYF. CDR3 bases: TGTGCCACCAGTGATTTTTCCCGAGATACGCAGTATTTT. The V and J genes are TRBV24-1 and TRBJ2-3; D remains unclear. V was clipped by 1 base and J by 5 bases, with 6 bases between them. The CDR3 extends over 13 amino acids. From germline, CDR1 is KGHDR and CDR2 SFDVKD.

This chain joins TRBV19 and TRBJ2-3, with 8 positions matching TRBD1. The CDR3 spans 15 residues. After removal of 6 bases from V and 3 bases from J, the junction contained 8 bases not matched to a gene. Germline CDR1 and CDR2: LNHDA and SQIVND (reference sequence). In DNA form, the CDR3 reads TGTGCCAGTAGAGGGACAGGTATGGGGACAGATACGCAGTATTTT. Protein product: CASRGTGMGTDTQYF.

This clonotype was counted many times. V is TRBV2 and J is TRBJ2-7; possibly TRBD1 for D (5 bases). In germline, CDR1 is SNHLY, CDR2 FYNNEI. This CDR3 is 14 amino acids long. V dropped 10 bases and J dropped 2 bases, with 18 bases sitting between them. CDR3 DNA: TGTGCCACCCTGAGCCAGGGAACACCCTACGAGCAGTACTTC. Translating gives CATLSQGTPYEQYF. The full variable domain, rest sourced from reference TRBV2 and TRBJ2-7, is EPEVTQTPSHQVTQMGQEVILRCVPISNHLYFYWYRQILGQKVEFLVSFYNNEISEKSEIFDDQFSVERPDGSNFTLKIRSTKLEDSAMYFCATLSQGTPYEQYFGPGTRLTVT.

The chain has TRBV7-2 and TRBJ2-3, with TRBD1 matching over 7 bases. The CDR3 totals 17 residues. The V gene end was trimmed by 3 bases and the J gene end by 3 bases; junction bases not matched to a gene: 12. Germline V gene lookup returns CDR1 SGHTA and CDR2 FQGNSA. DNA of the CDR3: TGTGCCAGCAGCTTCAACAGGGGCCCTTCGTGGACAGATACGCAGTATTTT. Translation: CASSFNRGPSWTDTQYF.

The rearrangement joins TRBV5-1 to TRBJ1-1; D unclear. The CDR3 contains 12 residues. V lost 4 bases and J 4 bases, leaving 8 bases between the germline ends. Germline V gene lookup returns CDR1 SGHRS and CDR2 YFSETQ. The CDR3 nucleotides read TGCGCCAGCAGCCCGCGAGGCACTGAAGCTTTCTTT. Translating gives CASSPRGTEAFF.

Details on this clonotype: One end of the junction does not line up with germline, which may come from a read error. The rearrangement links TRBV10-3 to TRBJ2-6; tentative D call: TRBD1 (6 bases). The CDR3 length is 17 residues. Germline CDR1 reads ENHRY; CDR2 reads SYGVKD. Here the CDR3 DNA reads TGTGCCATCAGTGAAGGGGGACACGACTCTGGGGCCAGCGTCCTGACTTTC. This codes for CAISEGGHDSGASVLTF.

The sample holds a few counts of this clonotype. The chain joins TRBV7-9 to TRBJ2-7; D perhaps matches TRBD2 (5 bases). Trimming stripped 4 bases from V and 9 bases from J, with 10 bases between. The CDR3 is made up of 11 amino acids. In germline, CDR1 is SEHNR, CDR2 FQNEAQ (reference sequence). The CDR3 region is CASSYGLRQYF. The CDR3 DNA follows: TGTGCCAGCAGCTACGGACTTCGGCAGTACTTC.

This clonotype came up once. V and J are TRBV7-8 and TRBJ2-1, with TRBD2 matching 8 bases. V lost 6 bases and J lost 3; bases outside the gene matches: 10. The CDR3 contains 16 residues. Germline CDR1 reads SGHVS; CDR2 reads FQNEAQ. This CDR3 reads CASRPSGFVHYNEQFF. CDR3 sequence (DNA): TGTGCCAGCAGACCTAGCGGGTTTGTCCACTACAATGAGCAGTTCTTC.

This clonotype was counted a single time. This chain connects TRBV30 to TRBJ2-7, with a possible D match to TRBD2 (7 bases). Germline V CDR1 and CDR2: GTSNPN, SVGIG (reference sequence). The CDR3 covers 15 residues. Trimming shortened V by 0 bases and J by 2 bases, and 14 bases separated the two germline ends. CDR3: CAWSVNGGLTYEQYF. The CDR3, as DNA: TGTGCCTGGAGTGTAAACGGGGGGCTAACCTACGAGCAGTACTTC. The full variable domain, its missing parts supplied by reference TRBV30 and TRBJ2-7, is SQTIHQWPATLVQPVGSPLSLECTVEGTSNPNLYWYRQAAGRGLQLLFYSVGIGQISSEVPQNLSASRPQDRQFILSSKKLLLSDSGFYLCAWSVNGGLTYEQYFGPGTRLTVT.

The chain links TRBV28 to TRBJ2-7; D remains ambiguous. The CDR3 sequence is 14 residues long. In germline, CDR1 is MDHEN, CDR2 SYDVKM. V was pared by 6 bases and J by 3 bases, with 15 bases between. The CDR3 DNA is TGTGCCAGCAGCAGAATACCGAAGAGCTACGAGCAGTACTTC. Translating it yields CASSRIPKSYEQYF.